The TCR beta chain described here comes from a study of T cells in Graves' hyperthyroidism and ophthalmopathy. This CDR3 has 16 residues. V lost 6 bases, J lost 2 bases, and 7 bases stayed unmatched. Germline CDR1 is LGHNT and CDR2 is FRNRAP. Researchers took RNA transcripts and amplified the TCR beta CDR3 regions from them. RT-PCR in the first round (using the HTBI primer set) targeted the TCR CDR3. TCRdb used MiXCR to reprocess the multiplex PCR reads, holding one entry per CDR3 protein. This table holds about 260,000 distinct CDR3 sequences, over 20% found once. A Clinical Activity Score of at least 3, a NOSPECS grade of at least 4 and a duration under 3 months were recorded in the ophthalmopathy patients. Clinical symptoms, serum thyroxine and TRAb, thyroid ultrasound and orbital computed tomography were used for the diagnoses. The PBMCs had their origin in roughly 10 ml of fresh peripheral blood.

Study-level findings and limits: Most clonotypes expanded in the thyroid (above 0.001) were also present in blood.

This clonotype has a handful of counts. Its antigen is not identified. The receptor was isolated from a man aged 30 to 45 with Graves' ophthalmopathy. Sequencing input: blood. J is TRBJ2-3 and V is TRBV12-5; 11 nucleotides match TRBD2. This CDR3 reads CASGPGLAVNTDTQYF. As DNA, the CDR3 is TGTGCTAGTGGGCCGGGACTAGCGGTGAACACAGATACGCAGTATTTT. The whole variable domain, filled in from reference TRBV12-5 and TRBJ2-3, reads DARVTQTPRHKVTEMGQEVTMRCQPILGHNTVFWYRQTMMQGLELLAYFRNRAPLDDSGMPKDRFSAEMPDATLATLKIQPSEPRDSAVYFCASGPGLAVNTDTQYFGPGTRLTVL.